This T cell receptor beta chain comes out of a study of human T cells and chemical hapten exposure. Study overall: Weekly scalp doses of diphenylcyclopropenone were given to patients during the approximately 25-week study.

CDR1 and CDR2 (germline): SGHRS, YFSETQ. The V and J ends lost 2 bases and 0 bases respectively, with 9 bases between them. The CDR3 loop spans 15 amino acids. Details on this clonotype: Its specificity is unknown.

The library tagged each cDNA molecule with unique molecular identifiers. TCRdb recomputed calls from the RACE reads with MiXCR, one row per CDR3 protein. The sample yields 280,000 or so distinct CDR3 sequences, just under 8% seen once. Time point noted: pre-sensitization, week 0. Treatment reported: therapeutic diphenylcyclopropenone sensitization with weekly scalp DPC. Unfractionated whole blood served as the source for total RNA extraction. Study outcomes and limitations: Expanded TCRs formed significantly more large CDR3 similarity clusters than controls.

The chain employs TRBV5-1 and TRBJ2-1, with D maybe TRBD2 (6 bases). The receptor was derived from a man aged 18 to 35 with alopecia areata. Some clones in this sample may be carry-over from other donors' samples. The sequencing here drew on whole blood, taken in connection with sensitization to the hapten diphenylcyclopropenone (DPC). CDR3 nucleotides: TGCGCCAGCAGCTTCCCCGGGAGCTCCTACAATGAGCAGTTCTTC. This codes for CASSFPGSSYNEQFF.